This TCR beta chain was observed in a study of shared clonotypes between healthy human individuals. CDR3 length equals 13 residues. CDR1 and CDR2 (germline): MDHEN, SYDVKM. The V end was cut by 6 bases, the J end by 2 bases, with 10 bases between. In the original workflow: Junction-only sequences produced by ImmunoSEQ had no quality scores, so filtering differed. Profiled with immunoSEQ multiplex PCR; TCRdb holds only in-frame clones, not every one. That table supplies the V and J calls and clone size; D and trimming were determined from the DNA. The sample lists about 1.1 million clones, 60% to 85% occurring once. This clone has a count of ten or more. Within the sample, other DNA sequences also encode this same CDR3.

The sample taken for sequencing was memory CD4+ T cells from PBMCs. Subset: CD45RA-negative fraction. This sequence was found in a man between 18 and 29 years old in good health. Some clones in this sample may be carry-over from other donors' samples. The rearrangement uses TRBV28 and TRBJ2-5; D perhaps matches TRBD2 (5 bases). CDR3 coding DNA: TGTGCCAGCAGCCTGTCGGGGCAAGAGACCCAGTACTTC. Its translation is CASSLSGQETQYF.